Each of the 27 T cell receptor beta chains below was sequenced from the same sample in a study of tumor and adjacent non-tumor tissue in lung cancer. RNA was extracted from bulk tissue without any cell sorting. More than 3 cm separated this lung sample from the edge of the tumor. TCRbeta libraries were built with three rounds of nested PCR, modified from ARM-PCR. In TCRdb, the multiplex PCR reads were re-called with MiXCR into one record per CDR3 protein. The sample contains about 110,000 distinct CDR3 sequences, 60% to 65% of which appear only once. Sequencing input: distant non-tumor lung tissue. Receptors were obtained from a man aged 60 to 69 with non-small cell lung cancer.

Note on this clonotype: In this CDR3 the conserved last residue, phenylalanine or tryptophan, is missing, so a read error is likely. The gene calls are TRBV6-5 and TRBJ2-5, with D perhaps assigned TRBD1 or TRBD2 (9 bases each). The CDR3 totals 17 residues. Germline V CDR1 and CDR2: MNHEY, SVGAGI. The V end lost 11 bases, the J end lost 5 bases, and 30 bases lay between the germline ends. For the CDR3, the DNA is TGTGCCGGCACCGGGACAGGGATCAGACTAGCGGCTGAGACCCAGTACTTA. Protein product: CAGTGTGIRLAAETQYL.

Remarks on this clonotype: A read error may produce the germline difference seen at one junction end. The V gene is TRBV18, the J gene TRBJ2-2; D is uncertain. The CDR3 consists of 11 residues. The germline V gene has CDR1 KGHSH and CDR2 LQKENI. The CDR3 region has the DNA TGTGCCAGCTCAGACACCCTGGAGATGTTTTTT. It specifies CASSDTLEMFF.

This rearrangement joins TRBV20-1 to TRBJ2-1; tentatively, D is TRBD2 (8 bases). The DNA matches TRBJ2-7 better at its end, which makes the J call doubtful. Germline CDR1 and CDR2: DFQATT and SNEGSKA (reference sequence). This CDR3 region has 13 residues. The CDR3 DNA follows: TGCAGTGCTAGCGGGAGGGGGCTGGACGAGCAGTACTTC. Its protein product is CSASGRGLDEQYF.

As regards this clonotype: One end of the junction is discordant with germline, which a read error may explain. V and J are TRBV12-3 or TRBV12-4 and TRBJ1-1; tentative D call: TRBD1 (6 bases). The CDR3 covers 11 residues. The CDR3 spells CASGQNTEAFF. CDR3 nucleotide sequence: TGTGCCAGCGGACAGAACACTGAAGCTTTCTTC.

V and J are TRBV5-1 and TRBJ1-4; D might be TRBD1 (5 bases). This CDR3 has 17 amino acids. Germline-derived CDR1 and CDR2 are SGHRS and YFSETQ. The germline V and J ends were trimmed by 1 base and 1 base, with 14 bases remaining between them. In nucleotides, the CDR3 is TGCGCCAGCAGCTTGTGTGGACATAGAGGAACTAATGAAAAACTGTTTTTT. Amino acid sequence: CASSLCGHRGTNEKLFF.

About this clonotype: An end of the junction differs from the germline gene, which may be a read error. The rearrangement uses TRBV6-1 and TRBJ2-3; tentatively, D is TRBD1 or TRBD2 (5 bases each). This CDR3 has 16 amino acids. Germline CDR1 MNHNS, CDR2 SASEGT. The CDR3 bases are TGTGCCAGCAGTGAGGGACCAGCAGTTAGCCCAGATACACAGTATTTT. Amino acids: CASSEGPAVSPDTQYF.

As concerns this clonotype: A clone one base away is much larger, so this may be a read error. The gene calls are TRBV24-1 and TRBJ2-1; TRBD2 matches 8 bases. CDR3 size: 14 residues. Looked up from germline, CDR1 is KGHDR and CDR2 is SFDVKD. V lost 8 bases to trimming and J lost 3 bases; unmatched junction nucleotides: 5. The CDR3 region is CATNVGLDYNEQFF. CDR3 DNA: TGTGCCACCAATGTGGGACTAGACTACAATGAGCAGTTCTTC.

Comments on this clonotype: The final CDR3 position lacks the conserved phenylalanine or tryptophan, pointing to a likely read error. The gene calls are TRBV11-2 and TRBJ2-3, with TRBD2 identical over 8 bases. CDR3 length: 15 amino acids. Germline V lookup: CDR1 SGHAT, CDR2 FQNNGV. Written as DNA, the CDR3 is TGTGCCAGCAGCTTATTAGCGGGGAGCATAGATACGCAGTATTTA. This gives the protein CASSLLAGSIDTQYL.

On this clonotype itself: Relative to the germline gene, one junction end is altered; a read error may explain this. The rearrangement links TRBV20-1 to TRBJ1-3; 9 nucleotides agree with TRBD1. The germline V gene encodes CDR1 DFQATT and CDR2 SNEGSKA (reference sequence). The length of the CDR3 is 15 residues. The CDR3 is CRARTGGETGNTIYF. In nucleotides, the CDR3 is TGCAGAGCTAGAACAGGGGGCGAGACTGGAAACACCATATATTTT.

The chain employs TRBV6-1 and TRBJ1-5; D not resolved. The CDR3 contains 15 residues. V was shortened by 7 bases and J by 2 bases, with 15 bases between the two germline ends. From germline, CDR1 is MNHNS and CDR2 SASEGT. CDR3 residues: CASNPAVGRNQPQHF. The CDR3 coding sequence is TGTGCCAGCAATCCAGCTGTTGGGCGCAATCAGCCCCAGCATTTT.

To note about this clonotype: An end of the junction differs from the germline gene, which may be a read error. The chain joins TRBV6-6 to TRBJ1-1, with TRBD1 matching over 7 bases. Germline CDR1 and CDR2: MNHNY and SVGAGI (reference sequence). CDR3 length: 16 residues. CDR3 nucleotide sequence: TGTGCCAGCAGTTACTCGTCCAGGGGGGGCTGGACTGAGGCTTTATTT. This gives the protein CASSYSSRGGWTEALF.

About this clonotype: Germline is not matched at one junction end, which may reflect a read error. V and J are TRBV20-1 and TRBJ2-3, with D perhaps being TRBD1 or TRBD2 (5 bases each). From germline, CDR1 is DFQATT and CDR2 SNEGSKA (reference sequence). The CDR3 extends over 14 amino acids. DNA for the CDR3: TGCAGTGCTCCCCGGGGCGTTAGCACAGATATGCAGTATTTT. Amino acid sequence: CSAPRGVSTDMQYF.

Worth noting for this clonotype: The CDR3 end shows no conserved phenylalanine or tryptophan, and so a read error is likely. The V call is TRBV6-6, the J call TRBJ2-1; no firm D call. V shed 4 bases and J shed 5 bases, with 18 bases lying between them. The germline V gene encodes CDR1 MNHNY and CDR2 SVGAGI (reference sequence). The CDR3 is 16 amino acids. The CDR3 is CASSSAQWKRDNEQFL. The DNA for the CDR3 is TGTGCCAGCAGTTCCGCTCAGTGGAAAAGGGACAATGAGCAGTTCTTA.

In this sample, this clonotype turned up a few times. A read error may explain this, as a much larger clone is one base away. The V call is TRBV5-6, the J call TRBJ2-3; tentative D call: TRBD2 (6 bases). Germline CDR1 SGHDT, CDR2 YYEEEE. The CDR3 is 13 residues long. The CDR3, as DNA: TGTGCCAGCAGCTTGGGGCGGGGAAATACGCAGTGTTTT. It yields the protein CASSLGRGNTQCF.

This clonotype was counted at least ten times. This rearrangement joins TRBV20-1 to TRBJ1-1, with D possibly TRBD1 on 5 matching bases. V was pared by 6 bases and J by 10 bases, with 15 bases between. The CDR3 sequence is 11 residues long. CDR1 and CDR2 from the germline V gene are DFQATT and SNEGSKA (reference sequence). DNA of the CDR3: TGCAGTGCAGAAACGGGGAGGGGAGCTTTCTTT. Protein: CSAETGRGAFF.

The V and J genes are TRBV6-1 and TRBJ1-2; 7 bases match TRBD1. CDR1 is MNHNS and CDR2 is SASEGT in the germline V gene. V dropped 5 bases and J dropped 4; count of bases not matched to a gene: 16. CDR3 length: 17 amino acids. Here the CDR3 DNA reads TGTGCCAGCAGTATACTGGGGACAGCAACCACCCGCTATGGCTACACCTTC. Its translation is CASSILGTATTRYGYTF.

In this sample, this clonotype turned up many times. The rearrangement uses TRBV20-1 and TRBJ1-2; D is uncertain. V was cut by 1 base and J by 8 bases, with 14 bases left in between. Germline CDR1 is DFQATT and CDR2 is SNEGSKA (reference sequence). The CDR3 is 13 amino acids. CDR3 DNA: TGCAGTGCTAGAGTAACAAACCCGAGCGGCTACACCTTC. Protein product: CSARVTNPSGYTF.

Notes on this clonotype: At one of its ends the junction is not consistent with the germline gene, which may arise from a read error. This chain connects TRBV29-1 to TRBJ2-1; D unresolved. CDR1 is SQVTM and CDR2 is ANQGSEA in the germline V gene. The CDR3 runs to 15 residues. For the CDR3, the DNA is TGCAGAGTTGAAGGGATTTTCATCGCCTACAATGAGCAGTTCTTC. This codes for CRVEGIFIAYNEQFF.

This clonotype was found a few times. The CDR3 DNA reads as TGTGCCAGCAACTTGCGACTCGCGTTTGAGCAGTTCTTC. As protein: CASNLRLAFEQFF. This rearrangement joins TRBV7-8 to TRBJ2-1; D remains unclear. Germline lookup yields CDR1 SGHVS and CDR2 FQNEAQ. Deletions cut 7 bases from V and 9 bases from J, with 16 bases between. The CDR3 extends over 13 amino acids.

The chain couples TRBV12-3 or TRBV12-4 to TRBJ2-7, with D hard to call. This CDR3 spans 15 amino acids. V lost 6 bases, J lost 5 bases, and 20 bases lay in between. The chain's CDR3 is CASSTTGLIYNEQYF. The CDR3 DNA follows: TGTGCCAGCAGCACCACCGGCCTAATCTACAACGAGCAGTACTTC.

About this clonotype: An end of the junction differs from the germline gene, which may be a read error. This chain joins TRBV11-2 and TRBJ1-3; D is ambiguous. The CDR3 loop spans 17 amino acids. Germline V CDR1 and CDR2: SGHAT, FQNNGV. CDR3 sequence (DNA): TGTGCCAGTAGCTTAGATCTACCCGGTAGCTCTCGAAACATCATATATTTT. Its translation: CASSLDLPGSSRNIIYF.

This clonotype was counted ten times or more. This chain uses TRBV29-1 with TRBJ2-5, with 8 bases lining up with TRBD2. Germline V gives CDR1 SQVTM, CDR2 ANQGSEA. Unmatched junction bases numbered 6, after V lost 8 bases and J lost 1 base. This CDR3 has 13 amino acids. The CDR3 loop reads CSLSGTVQETQYF. DNA of the CDR3: TGCAGCCTTAGCGGGACGGTCCAAGAGACCCAGTACTTC. Variable domain in full (rest from reference TRBV29-1 and TRBJ2-5): SAVISQKPSRDICQRGTSLTIQCQVDSQVTMMFWYRQQPGQSLTLIATANQGSEATYESGFVIDKFPISRPNLTFSTLTVSNMSPEDSSIYLCSLSGTVQETQYFGPGTRLLVL.

About this clonotype itself: The germline gene is not matched at one end of the junction; a read error may be the cause. V is TRBV28 and J is TRBJ2-5, with D perhaps matching TRBD2 (6 bases). The CDR3 extends over 15 amino acids. Looked up from germline, CDR1 is MDHEN and CDR2 is SYDVKM. The CDR3 reads CPSTTRDWRGETQYF. The CDR3, as DNA: TGTCCCAGCACCACTCGGGACTGGCGAGGCGAGACCCAGTACTTC. The variable domain in full, with the rest retrieved from reference TRBV28 and TRBJ2-5, is DVKVTQSSRYLVKRTGEKVFLECVQDMDHENMFWYRQDPGLGLRLIYFSYDVKMKEKGDIPEGYSVSREKKERFSLILESASTNQTSMYLCPSTTRDWRGETQYFGPGTRLLVL.

Turning to this clonotype: A much larger clone sits a single nucleotide away, making a read error possible. The rearrangement uses TRBV7-8 and TRBJ2-7, with D unclear. The CDR3 extends over 13 amino acids. The germline V gene has CDR1 SGHVS and CDR2 FQNEAQ. Trimming cost V 0 bases and J 9 bases, with 12 bases left between them. The CDR3 sequence is CASSLARDTRQYF. The CDR3 region has the DNA TGTGCCAGCAGCTTAGCGCGTGACACACGGCAGTACTTC.

The sample holds many counts of this clonotype. V gene TRBV5-4 combines with J gene TRBJ1-4, with TRBD1 identical over 8 bases. This CDR3 has 16 residues. V lost 4 bases, J lost 5 bases, and 10 bases stayed unmatched. Germline V gene data show CDR1 as SGHNT and CDR2 as YYREEE (reference sequence). CDR3 DNA: TGTGCCAGCAGCCAGGACAGGGCAAGAGAAAATGAAAAACTGTTTTTT. Translation gives CASSQDRARENEKLFF.

The V gene is TRBV5-6, the J gene TRBJ1-1, with no clear D. This CDR3 contains 14 residues. V lost 7 bases and J lost 1, with 14 bases in between. CDR1 and CDR2 (germline): SGHDT, YYEEEE. This CDR3 is CASGDAWTNTEAFF. For the CDR3, the DNA is TGTGCCAGCGGCGATGCCTGGACGAACACTGAAGCTTTCTTT.

This clonotype showed up just a few times. This sequence may be a read error, since a much larger clone differs from it by one base. The V and J genes are TRBV12-3 or TRBV12-4 and TRBJ1-5; D is ambiguous. The CDR3 totals 15 residues. Trimming took off 3 bases at V and 0 bases at J, with 9 bases between the two ends. The CDR3 nucleotides read TGTGCCAGCAGTTTCATGTTGAATAGCAATCAGCCCCAGCATTTT. Its protein product is CASSFMLNSNQPQHF.